The rows below give T cell receptor beta chains drawn from one sample of a study of T cell responses to AZD1222 COVID-19 vaccine. Repertoires were generated with immunoSEQ multiplex PCR, while TCRdb's copy carries only in-frame clones and drops some. This sample yields 130,000 to 150,000 clones, of which roughly 93% are seen a single time; 1.5% to 2.5% belongs to the top ten. The material sequenced was peripheral blood, taken 28 days after the second AZD1222 dose. The receptors were sampled from an adult who received the AZD1222 COVID-19 vaccine. The CDR3 runs from the conserved cysteine through the conserved F or W. Fields, in order: V gene, CDR3 length, J gene, CDR3 protein.

V gene: TRBV7-9
CDR3 length: 16
J gene: TRBJ2-5
CDR3 protein: CASSLADRGARETQYF

V gene: TRBV2
CDR3 length: 13
J gene: TRBJ1-2
CDR3 protein: CASRDQVDYGYTF

V gene: TRBV27
CDR3 length: 14
J gene: TRBJ2-7
CDR3 protein: CASSFGGPSYEQYF

V gene: TRBV7-2
CDR3 length: 13
J gene: TRBJ2-7
CDR3 protein: CASSFRSSYEQYF

V gene: TRBV9
CDR3 length: 16
J gene: TRBJ2-2
CDR3 protein: CASSVARDRTTGELFF

V gene: TRBV15
CDR3 length: 13
J gene: TRBJ1-3
CDR3 protein: CATSPGGRNTIYF

V gene: TRBV29-1
CDR3 length: 11
J gene: TRBJ1-3
CDR3 protein: CSASREDTIYF

V gene: TRBV10-2
CDR3 length: 12
J gene: TRBJ2-1
CDR3 protein: CASSLAGNEQFF

V gene: TRBV15
CDR3 length: 16
J gene: TRBJ1-6
CDR3 protein: CATSRGGQDIPKPLHF

V gene: TRBV18
CDR3 length: 15
J gene: TRBJ2-5
CDR3 protein: CASSPPGDRVETQYF

V gene: TRBV5-1
CDR3 length: 15
J gene: TRBJ1-1
CDR3 protein: CASSFLQGRWTEAFF

V gene: TRBV7-2
CDR3 length: 15
J gene: TRBJ2-5
CDR3 protein: CASSLAGGSVETQYF

V gene: TRBV6-4
CDR3 length: 17
J gene: TRBJ2-3
CDR3 protein: CASSDSRGGGGTDTQYF

V gene: TRBV11-2
CDR3 length: 16
J gene: TRBJ1-2
CDR3 protein: CASTGEGTGYNYGYTF

V gene: TRBV5-1
CDR3 length: 16
J gene: TRBJ2-7
CDR3 protein: CASSFRELAGSYEQYF

V gene: TRBV19
CDR3 length: 15
J gene: TRBJ1-2
CDR3 protein: CASSIRPGRGYGYTF

V gene: TRBV6-1
CDR3 length: 16
J gene: TRBJ1-4
CDR3 protein: CASSVPPGQGNEKLFF

V gene: TRBV2
CDR3 length: 12
J gene: TRBJ1-2
CDR3 protein: CASSGEGWGYTF

V gene: TRBV2
CDR3 length: 15
J gene: TRBJ2-7
CDR3 protein: CASSESQGIYYEQYF

V gene: TRBV10-3
CDR3 length: 13
J gene: TRBJ2-2
CDR3 protein: CAIRDRDTGELFF

V gene: TRBV18
CDR3 length: 13
J gene: TRBJ1-5
CDR3 protein: CASSSMDNQPQHF

V gene: TRBV12-3/TRBV12-4
CDR3 length: 12
J gene: TRBJ1-1
CDR3 protein: CASSNRNTEAFF

V gene: TRBV12-3/TRBV12-4
CDR3 length: 13
J gene: TRBJ2-1
CDR3 protein: CASSFVVAHEQFF

V gene: TRBV4-1
CDR3 length: 15
J gene: TRBJ1-2
CDR3 protein: CASSLRGGGPYGYTF

V gene: TRBV6-5
CDR3 length: 13
J gene: TRBJ2-7
CDR3 protein: CASQGGLSYEQYF

V gene: TRBV2
CDR3 length: 16
J gene: TRBJ2-6
CDR3 protein: CASSRVYNSGANVLTF

V gene: TRBV11-2
CDR3 length: 11
J gene: TRBJ2-3
CDR3 protein: CASSLGAGEYF

V gene: TRBV9
CDR3 length: 16
J gene: TRBJ1-6
CDR3 protein: CASSTSGERGGSPLHF

V gene: TRBV4-1
CDR3 length: 14
J gene: TRBJ1-6
CDR3 protein: CASSPARSNSPLHF

V gene: TRBV6-5
CDR3 length: 13
J gene: TRBJ1-2
CDR3 protein: CASRHGTGGGYTF

V gene: TRBV5-4
CDR3 length: 17
J gene: TRBJ1-6
CDR3 protein: CASSIFRGYMNNSPLHF